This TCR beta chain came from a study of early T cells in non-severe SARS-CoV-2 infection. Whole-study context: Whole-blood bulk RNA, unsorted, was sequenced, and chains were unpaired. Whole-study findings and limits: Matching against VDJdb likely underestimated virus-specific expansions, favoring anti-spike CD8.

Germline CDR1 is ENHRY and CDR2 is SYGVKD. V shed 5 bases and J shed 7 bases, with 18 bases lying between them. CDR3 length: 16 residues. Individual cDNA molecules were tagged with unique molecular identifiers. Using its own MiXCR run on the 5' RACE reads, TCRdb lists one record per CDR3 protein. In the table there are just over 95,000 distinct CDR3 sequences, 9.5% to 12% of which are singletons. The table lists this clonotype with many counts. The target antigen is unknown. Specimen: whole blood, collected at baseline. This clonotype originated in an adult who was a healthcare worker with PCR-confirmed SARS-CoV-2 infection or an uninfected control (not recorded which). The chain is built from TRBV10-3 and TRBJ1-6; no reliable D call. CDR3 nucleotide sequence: TGTGCCATCAGTCAAGTTTCGGACCACCGGAATTCACCCCTCCACTTT. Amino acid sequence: CAISQVSDHRNSPLHF.